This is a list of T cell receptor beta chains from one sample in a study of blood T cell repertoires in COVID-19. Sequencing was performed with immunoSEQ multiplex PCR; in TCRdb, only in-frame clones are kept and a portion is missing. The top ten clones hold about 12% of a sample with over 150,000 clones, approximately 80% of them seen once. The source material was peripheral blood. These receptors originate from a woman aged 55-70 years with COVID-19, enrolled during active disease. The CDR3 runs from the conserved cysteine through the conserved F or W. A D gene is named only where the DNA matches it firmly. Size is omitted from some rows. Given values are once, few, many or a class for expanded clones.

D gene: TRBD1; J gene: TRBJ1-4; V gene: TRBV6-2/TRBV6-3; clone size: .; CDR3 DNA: TGTGCCAGCAGCCTCCCCCGACAGGGGGGACTTAATGAAAAACTGTTTTTT; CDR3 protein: CASSLPRQGGLNEKLFF
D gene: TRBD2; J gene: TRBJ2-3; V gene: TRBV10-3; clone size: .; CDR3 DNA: TGTGCCATCAGTGATGGACTAGCGGGGACAGATACGCAGTATTTT; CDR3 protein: CAISDGLAGTDTQYF
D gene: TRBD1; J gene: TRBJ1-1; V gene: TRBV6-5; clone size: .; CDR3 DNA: TGTGCCAGCAGTTCCCCCTGGACAGGGAGGGAGGCTTTCTTT; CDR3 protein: CASSSPWTGREAFF
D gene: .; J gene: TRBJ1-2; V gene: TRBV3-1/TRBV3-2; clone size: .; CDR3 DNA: TGTGCCAGCAGCCAAGATAACAGGAACGACTATGGCTACACCTTC; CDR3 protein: CASSQDNRNDYGYTF
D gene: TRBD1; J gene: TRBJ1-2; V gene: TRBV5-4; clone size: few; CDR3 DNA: TGTGCCAGCAGCTTGGGGGACAGGGCACCTAACTATGGCTACACCTTC; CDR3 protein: CASSLGDRAPNYGYTF
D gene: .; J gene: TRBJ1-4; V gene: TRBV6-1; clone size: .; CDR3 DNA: TGTGCCAGCCTAAACGACCGGTGGAGCACTGAAAAACTGTTTTTT; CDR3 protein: CASLNDRWSTEKLFF
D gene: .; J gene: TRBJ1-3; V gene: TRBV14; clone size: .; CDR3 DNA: TGTGCCAGCAGCCAGGGCGTTCTTACTGGAAACACCATATATTTT; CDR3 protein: CASSQGVLTGNTIYF
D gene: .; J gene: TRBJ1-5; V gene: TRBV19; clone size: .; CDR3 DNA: TGTGCCAGTAGTATTGGCGGTAATAGCAATCAGCCCCAGCATTTT; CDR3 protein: CASSIGGNSNQPQHF
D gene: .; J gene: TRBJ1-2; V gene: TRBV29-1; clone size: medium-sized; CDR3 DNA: TGCAGCGTTGAAGGCGAGCGGGGCTACACCTTC; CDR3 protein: CSVEGERGYTF
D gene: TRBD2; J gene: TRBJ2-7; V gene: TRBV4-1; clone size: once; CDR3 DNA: TGCGCCAGCAGCCCCCTGGGGGGGATAGGTAGCTACGAGCAGTACTTC; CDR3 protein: CASSPLGGIGSYEQYF
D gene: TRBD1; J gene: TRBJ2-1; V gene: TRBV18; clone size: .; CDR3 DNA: TGTGCCAGCTCACCCCTACGACAGGGGGGTTCCTACAATGAGCAGTTCTTC; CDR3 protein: CASSPLRQGGSYNEQFF
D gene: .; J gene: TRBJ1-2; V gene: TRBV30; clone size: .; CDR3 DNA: TGTGCCTGGAGTGAGAACAGGGCTGGCTACACCTTC; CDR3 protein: CAWSENRAGYTF
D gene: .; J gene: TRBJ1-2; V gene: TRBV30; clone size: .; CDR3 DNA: TGTGCCTGGAGGGACATAGGGGGCTACACCTTC; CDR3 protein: CAWRDIGGYTF
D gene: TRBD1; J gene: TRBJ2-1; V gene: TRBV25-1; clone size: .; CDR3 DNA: TGTGCCAGCAGTGAAGGGGGACAGAGAAATGAGCAGTTCTTC; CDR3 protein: CASSEGGQRNEQFF
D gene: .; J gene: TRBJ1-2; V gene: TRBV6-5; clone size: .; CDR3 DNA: TGTGCCAGCAGTTACTCGATGCTTGGCAAGATGGGCGGCTACACCTTC; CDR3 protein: CASSYSMLGKMGGYTF
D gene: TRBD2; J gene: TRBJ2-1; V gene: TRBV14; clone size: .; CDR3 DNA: TGTGCCAGCAGCCCGACTAGCGGGATGAGTGGGTACAATGAGCAGTTCTTC; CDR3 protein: CASSPTSGMSGYNEQFF
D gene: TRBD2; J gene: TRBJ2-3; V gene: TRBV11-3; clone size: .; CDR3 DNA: TGTGCCAGCAGCTTACGGGGACTAGCGGGGGGTGATACGCAGTATTTT; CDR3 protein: CASSLRGLAGGDTQYF
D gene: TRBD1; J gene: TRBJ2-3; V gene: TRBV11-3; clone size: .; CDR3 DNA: TGTGCCAGCAGCCACAGGGGGCTCGAGTCAGATACGCAGTATTTT; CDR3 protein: CASSHRGLESDTQYF
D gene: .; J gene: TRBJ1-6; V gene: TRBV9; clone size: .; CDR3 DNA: TGTGCCAGCAGCGTAGGACAGTATAATTCACCCCTCCACTTT; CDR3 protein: CASSVGQYNSPLHF
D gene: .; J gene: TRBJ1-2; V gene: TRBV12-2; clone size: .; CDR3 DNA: TGTGCAAGTCGGCGGGTCGGCTACACCTTC; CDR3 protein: CASRRVGYTF
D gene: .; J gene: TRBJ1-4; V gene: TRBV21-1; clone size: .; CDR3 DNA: TGTGCCAGCAGCAAGTTTTCCGCGACAGAGAGTGCAACTAATGAAAAACTGTTTTTT; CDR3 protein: CASSKFSATESATNEKLFF
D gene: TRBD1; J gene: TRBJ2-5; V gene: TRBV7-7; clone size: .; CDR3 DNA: TGTGCTAGCAGCCTCAGTCCGACAGGGCGGGAGACCCAGTACTTC; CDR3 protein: CASSLSPTGRETQYF
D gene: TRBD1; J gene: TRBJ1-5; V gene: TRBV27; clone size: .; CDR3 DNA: TGTGCCAGCAGTTTCCTACAGGGGGTCCAGCCCCAGCATTTT; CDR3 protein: CASSFLQGVQPQHF
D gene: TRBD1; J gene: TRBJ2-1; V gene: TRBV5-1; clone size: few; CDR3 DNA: TGCGCCAGCAGCTTGGGGACAGGCCCAAACAATGAGCAGTTCTTC; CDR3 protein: CASSLGTGPNNEQFF
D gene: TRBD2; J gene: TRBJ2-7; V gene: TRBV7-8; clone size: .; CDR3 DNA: TGTGCCAGCAGCTTATCTCCGGGAGGCTTCGAGCAGTACTTC; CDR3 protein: CASSLSPGGFEQYF
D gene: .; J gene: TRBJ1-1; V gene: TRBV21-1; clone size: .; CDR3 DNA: TGTGCCAGCAGCAAAGATCCCAGGGGAAACACTGAAGCTTTCTTT; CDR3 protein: CASSKDPRGNTEAFF
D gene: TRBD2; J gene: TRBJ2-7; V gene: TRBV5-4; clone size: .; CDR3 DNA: TGTGCCAGCAGCTCGGGGGGACTAGGCCCGTACTTC; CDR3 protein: CASSSGGLGPYF
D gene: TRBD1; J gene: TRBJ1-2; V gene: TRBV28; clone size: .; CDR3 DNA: TGTGCCAGCAGTTCGGGACAGGGGGCTTACGGCTACACCTTC; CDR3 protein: CASSSGQGAYGYTF
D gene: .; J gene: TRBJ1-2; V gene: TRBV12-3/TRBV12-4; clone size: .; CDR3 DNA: TGTGCCAGCAGTTTACACAGAAGTGGCTACACCTTC; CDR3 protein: CASSLHRSGYTF
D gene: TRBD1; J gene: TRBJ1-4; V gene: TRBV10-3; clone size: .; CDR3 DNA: TGTGCCATCAGTGAGTCTTCAGGGGGCAATGAAAAACTGTTTTTT; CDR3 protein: CAISESSGGNEKLFF
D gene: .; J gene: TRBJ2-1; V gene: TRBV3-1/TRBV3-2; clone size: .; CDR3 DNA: TGTGCCAGCAGCCAAATCAAGCGGGTTAGCTCCTACAATGAGCAGTTCTTC; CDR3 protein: CASSQIKRVSSYNEQFF
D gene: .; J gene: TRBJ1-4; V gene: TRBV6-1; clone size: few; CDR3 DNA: TGTGCCAGCAGTAAAGTTTCGGGGGGGGCGCCGGATGAAAAACTGTTTTTT; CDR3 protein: CASSKVSGGAPDEKLFF
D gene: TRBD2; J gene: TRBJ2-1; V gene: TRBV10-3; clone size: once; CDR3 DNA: TGTGCCATCAGAGACCTAGCGGGAGTATTTAATGAGCAGTTCTTC; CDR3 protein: CAIRDLAGVFNEQFF
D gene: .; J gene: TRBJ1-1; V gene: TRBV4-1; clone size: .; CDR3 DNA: TGCGCCAGCAGCCAAGAGGCAGGGTTGAACACTGAAGCTTTCTTT; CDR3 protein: CASSQEAGLNTEAFF
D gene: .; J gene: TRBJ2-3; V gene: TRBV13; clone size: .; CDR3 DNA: TGTGCCAGCAGCTTAAGGAGATCCGGACAGGCGGGGGATACGCAGTATTTT; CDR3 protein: CASSLRRSGQAGDTQYF
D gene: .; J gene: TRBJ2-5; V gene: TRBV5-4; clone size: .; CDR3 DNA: TGTGCCAGCAGCTTGGTGGCGGGTCCCCAAGAGACCCAGTACTTC; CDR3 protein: CASSLVAGPQETQYF
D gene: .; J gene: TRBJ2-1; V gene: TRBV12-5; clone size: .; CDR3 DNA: TGTGCTAGTGGCTTTTACAATGAGCAGTTCTTC; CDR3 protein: CASGFYNEQFF
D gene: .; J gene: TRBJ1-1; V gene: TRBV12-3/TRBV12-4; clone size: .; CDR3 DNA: TGTGCCAGCAGGTATGACAGGAACACTGAAGCTTTCTTT; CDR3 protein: CASRYDRNTEAFF
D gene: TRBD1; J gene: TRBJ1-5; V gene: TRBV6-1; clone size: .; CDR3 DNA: TGTGCCAGCAGTGACCAGGGGGGAAATCAGCCCCAGCATTTT; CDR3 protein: CASSDQGGNQPQHF
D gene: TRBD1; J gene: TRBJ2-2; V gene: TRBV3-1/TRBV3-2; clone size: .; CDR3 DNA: TGTGCCAGCAGCAAATGGAACAGGGGGCAGGGCGGGGAGCTGTTTTTT; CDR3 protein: CASSKWNRGQGGELFF
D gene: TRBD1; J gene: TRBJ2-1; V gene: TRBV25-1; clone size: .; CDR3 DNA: TGTGCCAGCAGTGAATGGGACAGGGAACACAATGAGCAGTTCTTC; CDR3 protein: CASSEWDREHNEQFF
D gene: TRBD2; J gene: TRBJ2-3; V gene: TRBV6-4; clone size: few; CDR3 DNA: TGTGCCAGCAGTGACGATGCGGGAGGGCCCTCGGATACGCAGTATTTT; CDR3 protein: CASSDDAGGPSDTQYF
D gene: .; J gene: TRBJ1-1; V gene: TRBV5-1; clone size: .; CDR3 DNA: TGCGCCAGCAGCCCAAGGGGAACTGAAGCTTTCTTT; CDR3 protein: CASSPRGTEAFF
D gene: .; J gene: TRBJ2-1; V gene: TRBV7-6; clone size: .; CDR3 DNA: TGTGCCAGCAGTTTCGGACCGACCCTTCGGGATGGCAATGAGCAGTTCTTC; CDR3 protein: CASSFGPTLRDGNEQFF
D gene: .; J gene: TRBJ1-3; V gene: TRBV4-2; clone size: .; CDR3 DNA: TGTGCCAGCAGCCCTGGCGGCACCATATATTTT; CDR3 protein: CASSPGGTIYF
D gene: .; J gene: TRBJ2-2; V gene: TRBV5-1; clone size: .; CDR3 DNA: TGCGCCAGCAGCTTAACTCGGGGGGAGCTGTTTTTT; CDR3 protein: CASSLTRGELFF